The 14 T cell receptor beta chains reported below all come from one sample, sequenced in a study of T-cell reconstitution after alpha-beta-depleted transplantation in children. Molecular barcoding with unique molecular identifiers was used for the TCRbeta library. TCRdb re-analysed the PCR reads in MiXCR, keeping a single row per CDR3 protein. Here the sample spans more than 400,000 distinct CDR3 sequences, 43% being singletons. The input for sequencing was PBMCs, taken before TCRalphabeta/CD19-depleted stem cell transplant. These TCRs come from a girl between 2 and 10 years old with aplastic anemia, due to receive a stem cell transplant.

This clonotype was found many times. CDR3 nucleotides: TGCAGCGTATCGCGCCGTAATGAAAAACTGTTTTTT. This codes for CSVSRRNEKLFF. The chain couples TRBV29-1 to TRBJ1-4; D not certain. CDR3 length equals 12 residues. Germline V gene lookup returns CDR1 SQVTM and CDR2 ANQGSEA. V lost 6 bases, J lost 4 bases, and 9 bases lay in between.

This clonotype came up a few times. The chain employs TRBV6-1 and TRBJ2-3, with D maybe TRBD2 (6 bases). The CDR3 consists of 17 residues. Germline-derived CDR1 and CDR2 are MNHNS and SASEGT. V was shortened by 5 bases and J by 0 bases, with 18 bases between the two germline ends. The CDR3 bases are TGTGCCAGCAGTACCAAGCTTGGCGGGGCAAGCACAGATACGCAGTATTTT. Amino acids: CASSTKLGGASTDTQYF.

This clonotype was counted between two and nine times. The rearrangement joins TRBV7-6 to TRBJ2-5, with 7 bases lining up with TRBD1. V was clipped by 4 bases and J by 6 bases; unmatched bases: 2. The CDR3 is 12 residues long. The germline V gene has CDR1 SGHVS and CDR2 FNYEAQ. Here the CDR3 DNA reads TGTGCCAGCAGCTCGGGACAGAAGACCCAGTACTTC. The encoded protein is CASSSGQKTQYF. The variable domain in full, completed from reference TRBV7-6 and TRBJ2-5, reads GAGVSQSPRYKVTKRGQDVALRCDPISGHVSLYWYRQALGQGPEFLTYFNYEAQQDKSGLPNDRFSAERPEGSISTLTIQRTEQRDSAMYRCASSSGQKTQYFGPGTRLLVL.

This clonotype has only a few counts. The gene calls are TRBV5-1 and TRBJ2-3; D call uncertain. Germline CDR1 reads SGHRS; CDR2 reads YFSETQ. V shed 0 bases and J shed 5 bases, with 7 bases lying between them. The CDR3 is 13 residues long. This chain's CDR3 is CASSLAPIDTQYF. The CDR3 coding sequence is TGCGCCAGCAGCTTGGCCCCTATAGATACGCAGTATTTT. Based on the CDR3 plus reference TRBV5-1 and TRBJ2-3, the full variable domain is KAGVTQTPRYLIKTRGQQVTLSCSPISGHRSVSWYQQTPGQGLQFLFEYFSETQRNKGNFPGRFSGRQFSNSRSEMNVSTLELGDSALYLCASSLAPIDTQYFGPGTRLTVL.

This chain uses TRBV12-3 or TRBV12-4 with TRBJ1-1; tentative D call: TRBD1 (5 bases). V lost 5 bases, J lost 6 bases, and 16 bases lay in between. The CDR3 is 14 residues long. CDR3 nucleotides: TGTGCCAGCAGTGAACCCAGGGAGGGTGCTGAAGCTTTCTTT. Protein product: CASSEPREGAEAFF.

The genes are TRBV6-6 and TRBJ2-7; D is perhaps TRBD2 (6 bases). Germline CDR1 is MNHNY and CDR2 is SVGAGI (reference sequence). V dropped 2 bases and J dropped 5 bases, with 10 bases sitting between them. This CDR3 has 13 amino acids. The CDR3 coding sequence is TGTGCCAGCAGTTACGGGCTAGCGCACGAGCAGTACTTC. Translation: CASSYGLAHEQYF.

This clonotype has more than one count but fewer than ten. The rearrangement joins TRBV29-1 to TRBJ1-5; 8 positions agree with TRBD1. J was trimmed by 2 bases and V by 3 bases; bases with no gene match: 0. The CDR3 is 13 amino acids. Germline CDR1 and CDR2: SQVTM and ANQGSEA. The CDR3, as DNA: TGCAGCGTTGAGGGACAGGGCAATCAGCCCCAGCATTTT. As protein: CSVEGQGNQPQHF.

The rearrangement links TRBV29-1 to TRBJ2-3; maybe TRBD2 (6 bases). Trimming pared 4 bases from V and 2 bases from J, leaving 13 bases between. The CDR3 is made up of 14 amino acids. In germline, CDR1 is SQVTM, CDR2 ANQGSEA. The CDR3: CSVGERGITDTQYF. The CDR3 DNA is TGCAGCGTTGGGGAACGGGGGATCACAGATACGCAGTATTTT.

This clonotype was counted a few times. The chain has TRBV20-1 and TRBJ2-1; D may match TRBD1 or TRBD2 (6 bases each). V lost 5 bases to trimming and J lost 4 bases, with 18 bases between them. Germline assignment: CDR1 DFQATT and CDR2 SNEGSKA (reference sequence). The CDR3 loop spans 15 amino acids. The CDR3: CSAPQAGGGYNEQFF. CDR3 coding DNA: TGCAGTGCTCCCCAAGCAGGAGGGGGTTACAATGAGCAGTTCTTC.

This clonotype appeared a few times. For the CDR3, the DNA is TGCGCCAGCAGCCAAGGAACCGGTGAGCAGTTCTTC. Translated, it gives CASSQGTGEQFF. The chain has TRBV4-3 and TRBJ2-1; no firm D call. The CDR3 loop spans 12 amino acids. In germline, CDR1 is LGHNA, CDR2 YSLEER. With 1 base removed from V and 9 bases from J, the gap between germline ends came to 7 bases.

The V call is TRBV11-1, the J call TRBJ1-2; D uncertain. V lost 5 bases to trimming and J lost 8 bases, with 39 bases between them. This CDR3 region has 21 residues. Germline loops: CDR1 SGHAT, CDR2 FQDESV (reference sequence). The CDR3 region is CASSPPGELVRLTLRAGGYTF. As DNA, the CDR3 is TGTGCCAGCAGCCCCCCCGGGGAGCTCGTACGGCTAACCCTGAGAGCGGGGGGCTACACCTTC.

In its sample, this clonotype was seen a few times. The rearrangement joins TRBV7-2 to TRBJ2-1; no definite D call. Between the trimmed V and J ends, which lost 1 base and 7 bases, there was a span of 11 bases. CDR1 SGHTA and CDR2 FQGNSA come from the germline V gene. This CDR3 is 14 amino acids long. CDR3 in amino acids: CASSLELPRNEQFF. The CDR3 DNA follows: TGTGCCAGCAGCTTAGAACTGCCCAGGAATGAGCAGTTCTTC.

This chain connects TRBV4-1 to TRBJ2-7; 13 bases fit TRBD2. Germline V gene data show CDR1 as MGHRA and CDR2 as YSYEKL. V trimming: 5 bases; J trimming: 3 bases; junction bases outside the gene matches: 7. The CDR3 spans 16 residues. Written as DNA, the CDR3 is TGCGCCAGCAGCTCCGGACTAGCGGGAGAGATCTACGAGCAGTACTTC. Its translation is CASSSGLAGEIYEQYF.

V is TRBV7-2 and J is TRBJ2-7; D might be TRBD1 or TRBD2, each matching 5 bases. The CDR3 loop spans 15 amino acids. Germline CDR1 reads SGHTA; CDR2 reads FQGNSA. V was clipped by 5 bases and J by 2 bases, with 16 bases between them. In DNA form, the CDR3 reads TGTGCCAGCAGCACGGACCCCGAGGGACCCTACGAGCAGTACTTC. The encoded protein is CASSTDPEGPYEQYF.